Given below is one T cell receptor beta chain in context. The data stem from a study of PD-L1 blockade in urothelial cancer. Study-level background: A median blood sample held about 140,000 T cells and approximately 80,000 unique TCRs.

Method: immunoSEQ multiplex PCR; TCRdb's copy keeps in-frame clones and lacks some. The sample lists over 45,000 clones, approximately 90% occurring once. The CDR3 consists of 15 residues. Germline lookup yields CDR1 LGHNA and CDR2 YSLEER. V was clipped by 2 bases and J by 4 bases, with 9 bases between them. The chain links TRBV4-3 to TRBJ1-6, with D possibly being TRBD1 (6 bases). This clonotype was sampled from a man aged 55 to 70 with urothelial cancer. Sequencing was performed on PBMCs, taken around atezolizumab (anti-PD-L1) treatment. The CDR3 region has the DNA TGCGCCAGCAGCCAAAGACAGGAGTATAATTCACCCCTCCACTTT. Translating gives CASSQRQEYNSPLHF.